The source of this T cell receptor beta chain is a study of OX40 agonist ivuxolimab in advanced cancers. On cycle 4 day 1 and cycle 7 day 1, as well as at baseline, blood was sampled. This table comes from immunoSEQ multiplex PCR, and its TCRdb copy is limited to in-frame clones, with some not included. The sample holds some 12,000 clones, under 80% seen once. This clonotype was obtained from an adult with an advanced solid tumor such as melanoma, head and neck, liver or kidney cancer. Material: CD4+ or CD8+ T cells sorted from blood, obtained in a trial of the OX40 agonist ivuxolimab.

The CDR3 DNA reads TGTGCCAGCAGCTTAGCATGGGACCAGCCCCAGCATTTT. This encodes CASSLAWDQPQHF. V is TRBV7-6 and J is TRBJ1-5; D is possibly TRBD1 (5 bases). CDR3 size: 13 residues. Germline CDR1 reads SGHVS; CDR2 reads FNYEAQ. Trimming took off 0 bases at V and 7 bases at J, with 7 bases between the two ends. Variable domain in full (rest from reference TRBV7-6 and TRBJ1-5): GAGVSQSPRYKVTKRGQDVALRCDPISGHVSLYWYRQALGQGPEFLTYFNYEAQQDKSGLPNDRFSAERPEGSISTLTIQRTEQRDSAMYRCASSLAWDQPQHFGDGTRLSIL.